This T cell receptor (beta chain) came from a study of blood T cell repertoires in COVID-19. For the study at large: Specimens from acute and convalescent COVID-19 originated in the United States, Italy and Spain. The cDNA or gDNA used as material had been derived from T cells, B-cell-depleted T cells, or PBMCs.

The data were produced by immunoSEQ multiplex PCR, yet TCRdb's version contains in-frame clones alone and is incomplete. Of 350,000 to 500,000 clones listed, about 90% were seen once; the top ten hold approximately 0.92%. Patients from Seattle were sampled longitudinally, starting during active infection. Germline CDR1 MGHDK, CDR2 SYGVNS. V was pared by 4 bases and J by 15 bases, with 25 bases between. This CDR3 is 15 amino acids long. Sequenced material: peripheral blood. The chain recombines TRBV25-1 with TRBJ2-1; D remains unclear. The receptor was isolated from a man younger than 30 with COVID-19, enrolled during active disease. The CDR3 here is CASSGPGKLKTLPFF. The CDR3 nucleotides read TGTGCCAGCAGTGGGCCAGGAAAATTAAAGACGTTGCCGTTCTTC. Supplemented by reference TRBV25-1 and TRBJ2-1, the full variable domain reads EADIYQTPRYLVIGTGKKITLECSQTMGHDKMYWYQQDPGMELHLIHYSYGVNSTEKGDLSSESTVSRIRTEHFPLTLESARPSHTSQYLCASSGPGKLKTLPFFGPGTRLTVL.